In its sample, the clone carrying this T cell receptor beta chain was seen a few times. CDR1 is MRHNA, CDR2 SNTAGT, per germline. The CDR3 runs 13 residues. Deletions cut 4 bases from V and 9 bases from J, with 10 bases between. This sample is drawn from a study of blood T cell repertoires in COVID-19. Whole-study context: Samples came from the United States, Italy and Spain, spanning acute and convalescent COVID-19. T cells, B-cell-depleted T cells, or PBMCs supplied cDNA or gDNA.

Authors' processing steps: Counts of nucleated cells, estimated from reference gene primer amplification, were obtained. Repertoires were generated with immunoSEQ multiplex PCR, while TCRdb's copy carries only in-frame clones and drops some. The V and J calls and clone size were taken over from that table, and D and trimming were inferred from the DNA. The sample holds just under 300,000 clones, around 84% seen once. Specimen: peripheral blood. The receptor was derived from a man between 65 and 80 years old with acute or convalescent COVID-19. The genes are TRBV6-4 and TRBJ1-6; D ambiguous. DNA of the CDR3: TGTGCCAGCAGTGTCACAGATCGTTCACCCCTCCACTTT. Its translation is CASSVTDRSPLHF.